The clone carrying this TCR beta chain was observed a handful of times. The data derive from a study of OX40 agonist ivuxolimab in advanced cancers. For the study at large: Ivuxolimab was administered intravenously to patients at 0.01 to 10 mg/kg every 2 weeks.

Using immunoSEQ multiplex PCR, the repertoire was profiled, and TCRdb retains in-frame clones only, with some absent. The data hold 9,500 to 15,000 clones, with 80% to 90% observed a single time. The sequences come from CD4+ or CD8+ T cells sorted from blood, collected in a trial of the OX40 agonist ivuxolimab. The TCR comes from an adult with an advanced solid tumor such as melanoma, head and neck, liver or kidney cancer.

CDR3 sequence: CASSFLGTEAFF. The DNA of the CDR3 is TGTGCCAGCAGCTTTTTGGGCACTGAAGCTTTCTTT. The chain carries TRBV7-9 and TRBJ1-1, with unresolved D. Trimming pared 3 bases from V and 4 bases from J, leaving 6 bases between. Germline V CDR1 and CDR2: SEHNR, FQNEAQ (reference sequence). The CDR3 loop spans 12 amino acids.